These 27 T cell receptor beta chains were sequenced from one sample in a study of technical replicates of blood from a few donors. TCRdb keeps only in-frame clones here, not all; method: immunoSEQ multiplex PCR. The table shows 15,000 or so clones, with approximately 86% occurring only once. The specimen sequenced was PBMCs. These receptors were taken from a human donor in good health.

J is TRBJ2-5 and V is TRBV7-6, with 8 bases that match TRBD2. With V trimmed by 5 bases and J by 4 bases, 12 bases remained unmatched. The CDR3 loop spans 16 amino acids. From germline, CDR1 is SGHVS and CDR2 FNYEAQ. CDR3 DNA sequence: TGTGCCAGCAGCCCCACGGGGGGGGCACTGATAGAGACCCAGTACTTC. This codes for CASSPTGGALIETQYF.

The chain carries TRBV10-3 and TRBJ1-5; 10 nucleotides agree with TRBD1. The V gene's germline CDR1 is ENHRY and CDR2 SYGVKD. V was clipped by 6 bases and J by 3 bases; unmatched bases: 2. The CDR3 totals 14 residues. CDR3 region: CAIRGTGDNQPQHF. DNA of the CDR3: TGTGCCATCAGAGGGACAGGGGACAATCAGCCCCAGCATTTT.

Only a few counts were recorded for this clone. The chain is built from TRBV5-1 and TRBJ1-1; the D is unclear. CDR1 and CDR2 from the germline V gene are SGHRS and YFSETQ. The CDR3 extends over 14 amino acids. V dropped 3 bases and J dropped 1 base, with 10 bases sitting between them. The CDR3 region has the DNA TGCGCCAGCAGCTCTACGGGGAGGAACACTGAAGCTTTCTTT. As protein: CASSSTGRNTEAFF.

The chain employs TRBV6-5 and TRBJ2-1, with D perhaps TRBD2 (6 bases). Germline values: CDR1 MNHEY, CDR2 SVGAGI. This CDR3 region has 13 residues. The germline V and J ends were trimmed by 2 bases and 6 bases, with 8 bases remaining between them. The CDR3 coding sequence is TGTGCCAGCAGTTACGTGACTAGCAATGAGCAGTTCTTC. This codes for CASSYVTSNEQFF.

The chain combines TRBV7-9 with TRBJ2-7; D may be TRBD2 (6 bases). This CDR3 is 13 amino acids long. V was cut by 4 bases and J by 2 bases, with 9 bases left in between. The V gene's germline CDR1 is SEHNR and CDR2 FQNEAQ (reference sequence). The CDR3 loop is CASSWGGTYEQYF. CDR3 nucleotides: TGTGCCAGCAGCTGGGGAGGAACCTACGAGCAGTACTTC.

The rearrangement uses TRBV6-6 and TRBJ1-1, with D possibly matching TRBD1 (6 bases). The CDR3 length is 14 residues. Trimming left V 8 bases short and J 6 bases short, with 19 bases between. CDR1 MNHNY and CDR2 SVGAGI come from the germline V gene (reference sequence). The DNA of the CDR3 is TGTGCCAGCGGCCGGGGGGGGCGCACTTCTGAAGCTTTCTTT. It is translated as CASGRGGRTSEAFF.

This clone was counted once. The gene calls are TRBV7-7 and TRBJ2-1; TRBD2 matches 7 bases. V was pared by 5 bases and J by 6 bases, with 10 bases of the junction left unmatched. The germline V gene has CDR1 SSHAT and CDR2 FNYEAQ (reference sequence). The CDR3 is 15 amino acids. CDR3 nucleotides: TGTGCCAGCAGCGCCGGACTAGTGGTTATCAATGAGCAGTTCTTC. It codes for CASSAGLVVINEQFF.

The chain employs TRBV6-1 and TRBJ2-7; 7 nucleotides match TRBD1. CDR3 length: 15 residues. Germline V CDR1 and CDR2: MNHNS, SASEGT. J lost 6 bases, V lost 2 bases, and 10 bases had no gene match. Here the CDR3 reads CASSEIGSGQFEQYF. The CDR3 DNA reads TGTGCCAGCAGTGAAATTGGATCGGGACAGTTCGAGCAGTACTTC.

The chain joins TRBV11-2 to TRBJ2-7, with 13 bases fitting TRBD2. V lost 5 bases, J lost 5 bases, and 12 bases stayed unmatched. The CDR3 totals 17 residues. Germline V CDR1 and CDR2: SGHAT, FQNNGV. CDR3: CASSEGVLAGGLHEQYF. CDR3 coding DNA: TGTGCCAGCAGCGAGGGGGTACTAGCGGGAGGGCTCCACGAGCAGTACTTC.

The V gene is TRBV7-2, the J gene TRBJ1-3; D call uncertain. The CDR3 extends over 17 amino acids. V was shortened by 0 bases and J by 0 bases, with 12 bases between the two germline ends. Germline V lookup: CDR1 SGHTA, CDR2 FQGNSA. The CDR3 DNA reads TGTGCCAGCAGCTTAGCGCGGTCAGCCGTCTCTGGAAACACCATATATTTT. Translating it yields CASSLARSAVSGNTIYF.

V gene TRBV27 combines with J gene TRBJ2-1; TRBD2 matches at 11 bases. The V gene end was trimmed by 0 bases and the J gene end by 3 bases; junction bases not matched to a gene: 7. This CDR3 comprises 18 residues. Looked up from germline, CDR1 is MNHEY and CDR2 is SMNVEV (reference sequence). In DNA form, the CDR3 reads TGTGCCAGCAGTTTATCCCTGGGACTAGCGGCTAGCTACAATGAGCAGTTCTTC. It specifies CASSLSLGLAASYNEQFF.

J is TRBJ2-5 and V is TRBV7-7, with 8 bases matching TRBD1. The CDR3 covers 15 residues. CDR1 is SSHAT and CDR2 is FNYEAQ in the germline V gene (reference sequence). The V segment lost 3 bases and the J segment 4 bases; nucleotides outside the gene matches: 7. CDR3 region: CASSFSRGQGETQYF. CDR3 DNA: TGTGCCAGCAGCTTTAGCAGAGGACAGGGAGAGACCCAGTACTTC. Based on the CDR3 plus reference TRBV7-7 and TRBJ2-5, the full variable domain is GAGVSQSPRYKVTKRGQDVTLRCDPISSHATLYWYQQALGQGPEFLTYFNYEAQPDKSGLPSDRFSAERPEGSISTLTIQRTEQRDSAMYRCASSFSRGQGETQYFGPGTRLLVL.

The CDR3 protein is CASSPTGTGRYEQFF. The CDR3 nucleotides are TGTGCCAGCAGTCCCACCGGGACAGGGCGTTATGAGCAGTTCTTC. This rearrangement joins TRBV28 to TRBJ2-1, with 9 bases aligning to TRBD1. Germline trimming cut 5 bases from V and 8 bases from J; bases unmatched to any gene: 10. Germline CDR1 is MDHEN and CDR2 is SYDVKM. The CDR3 extends over 15 amino acids.

This chain connects TRBV12-5 to TRBJ1-1, with D unresolved. CDR3 length equals 14 residues. The V and J ends lost 6 bases and 1 base respectively, with 12 bases between them. Germline V lookup: CDR1 LGHNT, CDR2 FRNRAP. DNA of the CDR3: TGTGCTAGTGGCACCACCTCAGGGAACACTGAAGCTTTCTTT. Residues: CASGTTSGNTEAFF.

This clone came up a few times. The chain carries TRBV30 and TRBJ2-2; 14 positions match TRBD2. Trimming at V came to 3 bases and at J to 7 bases, leaving 7 bases not matched to a gene. Per the germline V gene, CDR1 is GTSNPN and CDR2 is SVGIG (reference sequence). The CDR3 contains 16 residues. The CDR3 sequence: CAWSRGLAGAIGELFF. CDR3 bases: TGTGCCTGGAGCCGGGGACTAGCGGGAGCTATCGGGGAGCTGTTTTTT.

This chain links TRBV11-2 with TRBJ2-3, with TRBD2 identical over 7 bases. Looked up from germline, CDR1 is SGHAT and CDR2 is FQNNGV. The junction had 4 bases not matched to a gene; V was cut back by 4 bases and J by 0 bases. The CDR3 has 15 residues. DNA of the CDR3: TGTGCCAGCAGCTCTACTAGCGTGAGCACAGATACGCAGTATTTT. Its protein product is CASSSTSVSTDTQYF.

This chain joins TRBV30 and TRBJ1-5, with D perhaps TRBD1 (6 bases). Between the trimmed V and J ends, which lost 2 bases and 6 bases, there was a span of 11 bases. CDR1 and CDR2 from the germline V gene are GTSNPN and SVGIG (reference sequence). CDR3 length: 13 residues. The CDR3 spells CAWSKGDGQPQHF. The CDR3 region has the DNA TGTGCCTGGAGTAAGGGGGACGGTCAGCCCCAGCATTTT.

The genes are TRBV7-2 and TRBJ1-5, with 11 bases matching TRBD1. J lost 5 bases, V lost 5 bases, and 8 bases had no gene match. Germline V gene sequence: CDR1 SGHTA, CDR2 FQGNSA. The CDR3 runs to 16 residues. The CDR3 loop is CASSPRTGGWDQPQHF. Here the CDR3 DNA reads TGTGCCAGCAGCCCGCGGACAGGGGGCTGGGATCAGCCCCAGCATTTT.

This chain joins TRBV10-3 and TRBJ2-7; D possibly corresponds to TRBD2 (5 bases). Germline-derived CDR1 and CDR2 are ENHRY and SYGVKD. The V and J ends lost 4 bases and 5 bases respectively, with 9 bases between them. The CDR3 is 12 amino acids. CDR3 coding DNA: TGTGCCATCAGTGCGGAGAGGGACGAGCAGTACTTC. Residues: CAISAERDEQYF.

CDR3 bases: TGCGCCAGCAGGGAAGGGGGACTAGCGGGACTCCTGGGCTATGAGCAGTTCTTC. Translation gives CASREGGLAGLLGYEQFF. The rearrangement uses TRBV10-2 and TRBJ2-1, with TRBD2 matching 13 bases. The CDR3 contains 18 residues. Germline V CDR1 and CDR2: WSHSY, SAAADI. The J segment lost 8 bases and the V segment lost 6 bases, leaving 16 bases of the junction unmatched.

The sample holds a few counts of this clone. This rearrangement joins TRBV6-5 to TRBJ1-3; 9 bases line up with TRBD1. The CDR3 totals 13 residues. CDR1 and CDR2 (germline): MNHEY, SVGAGI. V lost 6 bases, J lost 4 bases, and 1 base stayed unmatched. As DNA, the CDR3 is TGTGCCAGCAGCGGGACAGGGGGAAACACCATATATTTT. Its protein is CASSGTGGNTIYF.

This clone was seen just once. The gene calls are TRBV7-9 and TRBJ2-2; maybe TRBD1 (6 bases). V lost 5 bases to trimming and J lost 3 bases, with 13 bases between them. The germline V gene has CDR1 SEHNR and CDR2 FQNEAQ (reference sequence). The CDR3 is made up of 15 amino acids. In DNA, the CDR3 is TGTGCCAGCAGCATAATACAGGGTTACACCGGGGAGCTGTTTTTT. It specifies CASSIIQGYTGELFF.

In this sample, this clone turned up a few times. The CDR3 region has the DNA TGTGCCAGTAGTAAACAGCTTAATCAGCCCCAGCATTTT. This gives the protein CASSKQLNQPQHF. The V call is TRBV19, the J call TRBJ1-5, with D unclear. Germline assignment: CDR1 LNHDA and CDR2 SQIVND (reference sequence). Trimming pared 4 bases from V and 4 bases from J, leaving 8 bases between. This CDR3 has 13 residues.

The chain combines TRBV19 with TRBJ2-7; perhaps TRBD2 as D (5 bases). Germline CDR1 and CDR2: LNHDA and SQIVND (reference sequence). The V end lost 7 bases, the J end lost 1 base, and 11 bases lay between the germline ends. The CDR3 is 13 residues long. CDR3 coding DNA: TGTGCCAGTAATCCCGGCGGGTCCTACGAGCAGTACTTC. Translating it yields CASNPGGSYEQYF.

V and J are TRBV27 and TRBJ2-1; TRBD1 matches at 8 bases. J gave up 8 bases and V 3 bases, and 6 bases lay outside the gene matches. The CDR3 consists of 14 residues. CDR1 and CDR2 from the germline V gene are MNHEY and SMNVEV (reference sequence). The CDR3 sequence is CASSFGQGGDEQFF. The CDR3 DNA sequence: TGTGCCAGCAGTTTCGGACAGGGTGGGGATGAGCAGTTCTTC.

Written as DNA, the CDR3 is TGTGCCAGCATCATGGGACTAGCGGTGGGGGAGACCCAGTACTTC. Its translation: CASIMGLAVGETQYF. This chain connects TRBV2 to TRBJ2-5, with 11 bases aligning to TRBD2. CDR3 length: 15 residues. From germline, CDR1 is SNHLY and CDR2 FYNNEI. The J segment lost 5 bases and the V segment lost 7 bases, leaving 9 bases of the junction unmatched.

The chain couples TRBV10-2 to TRBJ2-7; maybe TRBD1 (5 bases). The CDR3 has 13 residues. Germline loops: CDR1 WSHSY, CDR2 SAAADI. With 8 bases removed from V and 3 bases from J, the gap between germline ends came to 14 bases. DNA for the CDR3: TGCGCCAGCCTCGACAGTTTGGGCTACGAGCAGTACTTC. Translating it yields CASLDSLGYEQYF.